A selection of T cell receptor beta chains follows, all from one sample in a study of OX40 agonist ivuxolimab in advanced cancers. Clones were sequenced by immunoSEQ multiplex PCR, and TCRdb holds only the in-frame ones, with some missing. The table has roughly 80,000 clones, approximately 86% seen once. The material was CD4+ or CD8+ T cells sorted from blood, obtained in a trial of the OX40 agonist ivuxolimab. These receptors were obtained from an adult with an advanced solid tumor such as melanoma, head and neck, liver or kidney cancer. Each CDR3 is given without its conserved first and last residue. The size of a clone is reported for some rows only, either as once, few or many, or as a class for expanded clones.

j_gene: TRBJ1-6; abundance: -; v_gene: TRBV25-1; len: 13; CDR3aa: ASIEGEGENSPLH
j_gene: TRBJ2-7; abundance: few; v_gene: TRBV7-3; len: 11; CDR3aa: ASSSSAGHEQY
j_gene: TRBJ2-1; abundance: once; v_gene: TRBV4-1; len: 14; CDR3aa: ASSQDRGEEFNEQF
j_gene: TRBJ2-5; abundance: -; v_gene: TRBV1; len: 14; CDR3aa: TSSQGAVWGLETQY
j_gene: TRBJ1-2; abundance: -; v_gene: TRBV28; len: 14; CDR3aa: ASSLWSPTGTYGYT
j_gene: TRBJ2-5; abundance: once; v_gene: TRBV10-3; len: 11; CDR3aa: ATRDRYQETQY
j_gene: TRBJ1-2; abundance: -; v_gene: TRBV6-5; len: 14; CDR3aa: ASSYATTSVNYGYT
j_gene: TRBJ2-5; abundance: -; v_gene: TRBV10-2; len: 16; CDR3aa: ASSESGLAGGIEETQY
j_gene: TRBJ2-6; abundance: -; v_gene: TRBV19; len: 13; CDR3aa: ASSIFGGRANVLT
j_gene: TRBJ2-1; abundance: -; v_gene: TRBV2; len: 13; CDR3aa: ASSALAGGLSEQF
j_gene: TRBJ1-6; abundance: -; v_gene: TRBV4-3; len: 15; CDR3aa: ASSQDRGRGLNSPLH
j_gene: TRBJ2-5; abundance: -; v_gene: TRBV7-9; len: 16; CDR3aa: ASSLVSHAQDRQETQY
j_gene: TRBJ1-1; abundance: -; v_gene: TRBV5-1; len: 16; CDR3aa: ASSQGPTGGPMNTEAF
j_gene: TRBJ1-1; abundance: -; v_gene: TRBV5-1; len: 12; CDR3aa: ASSSGSSVAEAF
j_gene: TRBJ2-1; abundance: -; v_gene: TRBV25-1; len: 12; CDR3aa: ASSLSGTSREQF
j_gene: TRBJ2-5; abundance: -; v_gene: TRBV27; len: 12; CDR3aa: ATSWRDPRETQY
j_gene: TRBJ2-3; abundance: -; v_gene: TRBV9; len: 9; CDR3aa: ASSVADTQY
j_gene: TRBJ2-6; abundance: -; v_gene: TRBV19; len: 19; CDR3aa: ASSNGGGQGLLSSGANVLT
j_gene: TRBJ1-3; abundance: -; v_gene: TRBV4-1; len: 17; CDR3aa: ASSQDLQGTGTPGNTIY
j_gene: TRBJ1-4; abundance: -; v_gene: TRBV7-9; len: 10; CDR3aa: ASSPGDEKLF